These T cell receptor beta chains were read from a single sample in a study of T cell responses to AZD1222 COVID-19 vaccine. Profiling relied on immunoSEQ multiplex PCR, and the TCRdb table lists in-frame clones only, not all of them. The table lists over 150,000 clones, 90% to 95% of them singletons. Sequenced material: peripheral blood, taken 28 days after the second AZD1222 dose. The source is an adult who received the AZD1222 COVID-19 vaccine. CDR3s include the opening cysteine and the closing phenylalanine or tryptophan. The order of the fields is clone size, V gene, D gene, CDR3 length, J gene, CDR3 protein, CDR3 DNA. D genes are given only for firm matches. Expanded clones get a size class; other rows say once, few or many, or leave the size out.

clone_size: -; v_call: TRBV5-6; d_call: -; cdr3_length: 14; j_call: TRBJ1-2; cdr3_aa: CASSFRPLNYGYTF; cdr3_nt: TGTGCCAGCAGCTTCCGACCGTTAAACTATGGCTACACCTTC
clone_size: -; v_call: TRBV4-3; d_call: -; cdr3_length: 14; j_call: TRBJ1-1; cdr3_aa: CASSQDLTNTEAFF; cdr3_nt: TGCGCCAGCAGCCAAGATTTGACGAACACTGAAGCTTTCTTT
clone_size: -; v_call: TRBV9; d_call: -; cdr3_length: 15; j_call: TRBJ2-2; cdr3_aa: CASSPVARRTGELFF; cdr3_nt: TGTGCCAGCAGCCCGGTAGCGAGGAGAACCGGGGAGCTGTTTTTT
clone_size: -; v_call: TRBV24-1; d_call: TRBD1; cdr3_length: 15; j_call: TRBJ1-2; cdr3_aa: CATSDPTGTDYGYTF; cdr3_nt: TGTGCCACCAGTGATCCCACCGGGACAGACTATGGCTACACCTTC
clone_size: -; v_call: TRBV9; d_call: -; cdr3_length: 14; j_call: TRBJ2-2; cdr3_aa: CASSVVTAPGELFF; cdr3_nt: TGTGCCAGCAGCGTAGTCACGGCCCCCGGGGAGCTGTTTTTT
clone_size: once; v_call: TRBV5-3; d_call: -; cdr3_length: 17; j_call: TRBJ1-1; cdr3_aa: CARSLDGQLPTNTEAFF; cdr3_nt: TGTGCCAGAAGCTTGGATGGACAGCTCCCAACGAACACTGAAGCTTTCTTT
clone_size: -; v_call: TRBV11-2; d_call: -; cdr3_length: 16; j_call: TRBJ2-7; cdr3_aa: CASSISPGTPRNEQYF; cdr3_nt: TGTGCCAGCAGCATATCCCCCGGGACACCCAGGAACGAGCAGTACTTC
clone_size: -; v_call: TRBV6-1; d_call: -; cdr3_length: 20; j_call: TRBJ1-6; cdr3_aa: CASSESAAGKGQTYNSPLHF; cdr3_nt: TGTGCCAGCAGTGAATCGGCGGCTGGGAAGGGGCAGACCTATAATTCACCCCTCCACTTT
clone_size: -; v_call: TRBV6-5; d_call: -; cdr3_length: 13; j_call: TRBJ2-5; cdr3_aa: CASNPAGQETQYF; cdr3_nt: TGTGCCAGCAACCCTGCTGGTCAAGAGACCCAGTACTTC
clone_size: -; v_call: TRBV11-3; d_call: -; cdr3_length: 13; j_call: TRBJ1-6; cdr3_aa: CASSLSPNSPLHF; cdr3_nt: TGTGCCAGCAGCTTATCCCCAAATTCACCCCTCCACTTT
clone_size: -; v_call: TRBV12-3/TRBV12-4; d_call: -; cdr3_length: 13; j_call: TRBJ2-2; cdr3_aa: CASSFGNTGELFF; cdr3_nt: TGTGCCAGCAGTTTTGGAAACACCGGGGAGCTGTTTTTT
clone_size: -; v_call: TRBV24-1; d_call: TRBD2; cdr3_length: 15; j_call: TRBJ2-5; cdr3_aa: CATSDSGSFQETQYF; cdr3_nt: TGTGCCACCAGTGATAGCGGGAGTTTCCAAGAGACCCAGTACTTC
clone_size: -; v_call: TRBV9; d_call: -; cdr3_length: 13; j_call: TRBJ1-1; cdr3_aa: CASSVKGNTEAFF; cdr3_nt: TGTGCCAGCAGCGTTAAGGGGAACACTGAAGCTTTCTTT
clone_size: -; v_call: TRBV6-1; d_call: -; cdr3_length: 15; j_call: TRBJ1-1; cdr3_aa: CASSEFSGFPSEAFF; cdr3_nt: TGTGCCAGCAGTGAATTTTCGGGGTTTCCCTCGGAAGCTTTCTTT
clone_size: -; v_call: TRBV5-4; d_call: TRBD2; cdr3_length: 15; j_call: TRBJ2-3; cdr3_aa: CASSPPSGTVDTQYF; cdr3_nt: TGTGCCAGCAGCCCACCTAGCGGGACTGTGGATACGCAGTATTTT
clone_size: -; v_call: TRBV4-3; d_call: -; cdr3_length: 14; j_call: TRBJ2-7; cdr3_aa: CASSQDRSGYEQYF; cdr3_nt: TGCGCCAGCAGCCAAGACAGGTCGGGCTACGAGCAGTACTTC
clone_size: -; v_call: TRBV7-9; d_call: -; cdr3_length: 15; j_call: TRBJ1-1; cdr3_aa: CASSLVLGARTEAFF; cdr3_nt: TGTGCCAGCAGCTTAGTACTGGGGGCGCGAACTGAAGCTTTCTTT
clone_size: -; v_call: TRBV27; d_call: TRBD1; cdr3_length: 14; j_call: TRBJ1-2; cdr3_aa: CASSLTGTSYGYTF; cdr3_nt: TGTGCCAGCAGCCTGACAGGGACTAGCTATGGCTACACCTTC
clone_size: -; v_call: TRBV12-5; d_call: -; cdr3_length: 16; j_call: TRBJ1-3; cdr3_aa: CASLWRELSGNTTIYF; cdr3_nt: TGTGCATCCCTATGGCGGGAGCTTTCTGGAAACACCACCATATATTTT
clone_size: -; v_call: TRBV3-1/TRBV3-2; d_call: -; cdr3_length: 16; j_call: TRBJ2-1; cdr3_aa: CASSRQVMSSYNEQFF; cdr3_nt: TGTGCCAGCAGCCGACAGGTAATGAGCTCCTACAATGAGCAGTTCTTC
clone_size: once; v_call: TRBV7-8; d_call: -; cdr3_length: 14; j_call: TRBJ1-3; cdr3_aa: CASSFDWSGNTIYF; cdr3_nt: TGTGCCAGCAGCTTCGATTGGTCTGGAAACACCATATATTTT
clone_size: -; v_call: TRBV15; d_call: TRBD1; cdr3_length: 13; j_call: TRBJ2-1; cdr3_aa: CATSGQGAYEQFF; cdr3_nt: TGTGCCACCAGCGGACAGGGGGCTTATGAGCAGTTCTTC
clone_size: -; v_call: TRBV9; d_call: -; cdr3_length: 15; j_call: TRBJ2-5; cdr3_aa: CASSGSTGSRETQYF; cdr3_nt: TGTGCCAGCAGCGGATCTACAGGGTCTAGGGAGACCCAGTACTTC
clone_size: -; v_call: TRBV7-7; d_call: -; cdr3_length: 15; j_call: TRBJ2-1; cdr3_aa: CASSHQVGGHNEQFF; cdr3_nt: TGTGCTAGCAGCCATCAGGTGGGTGGACACAATGAGCAGTTCTTC
clone_size: -; v_call: TRBV7-3; d_call: TRBD1; cdr3_length: 17; j_call: TRBJ2-7; cdr3_aa: CASSLGPPGQGAYEQYF; cdr3_nt: TGTGCCAGCAGCTTAGGCCCCCCGGGACAGGGGGCCTACGAGCAGTACTTC
clone_size: -; v_call: TRBV25-1; d_call: TRBD1; cdr3_length: 17; j_call: TRBJ1-3; cdr3_aa: CASSDVVGGLTGNTIYF; cdr3_nt: TGTGCCAGCAGTGATGTAGTAGGGGGCCTTACTGGAAACACCATATATTTT
clone_size: -; v_call: TRBV27; d_call: -; cdr3_length: 13; j_call: TRBJ1-6; cdr3_aa: CASRRQFNSPLHF; cdr3_nt: TGTGCCAGCAGGCGACAATTTAATTCACCCCTCCACTTT
clone_size: -; v_call: TRBV10-3; d_call: TRBD1; cdr3_length: 13; j_call: TRBJ2-2; cdr3_aa: CAIRQGGTGELFF; cdr3_nt: TGTGCCATCCGACAGGGCGGCACCGGGGAGCTGTTTTTT
clone_size: -; v_call: TRBV28; d_call: TRBD1; cdr3_length: 15; j_call: TRBJ1-2; cdr3_aa: CASSPGRGRTYGYTF; cdr3_nt: TGTGCCAGCAGTCCGGGCAGGGGGCGCACCTATGGCTACACCTTC
clone_size: -; v_call: TRBV21-1; d_call: -; cdr3_length: 14; j_call: TRBJ1-1; cdr3_aa: CASSGQGSNTEAFF; cdr3_nt: TGTGCCAGCAGCGGACAGGGGTCGAACACTGAAGCTTTCTTT
clone_size: -; v_call: TRBV11-2; d_call: TRBD2; cdr3_length: 15; j_call: TRBJ2-1; cdr3_aa: CASSLAAGDYNEQFF; cdr3_nt: TGTGCCAGCAGCTTAGCGGCGGGGGACTACAATGAGCAGTTCTTC
clone_size: -; v_call: TRBV20-1; d_call: -; cdr3_length: 10; j_call: TRBJ1-1; cdr3_aa: CSARHLAAFF; cdr3_nt: TGCAGTGCTAGACACCTGGCAGCTTTCTTT